The clone carrying this TCR beta chain was seen just once. V lost 0 bases, J lost 9 bases, and 15 bases lay in between. Germline loops: CDR1 MGHRA, CDR2 YSYEKL. The CDR3 is 15 residues long. This entry belongs to a study of technical replicates of blood from several donors. Method: immunoSEQ multiplex PCR; TCRdb's copy keeps in-frame clones and lacks some. The sample carries about 80,000 clones, around 97% recorded once. The clonotype was recovered from a human donor in good health. Sequenced sample: T cells isolated from PBMCs. The chain uses TRBV4-1 and TRBJ2-1, with a weak D call TRBD2 (6 bases). The CDR3 bases are TGCGCCAGCAGCCAAGATAGCGGTTTAGCTGTTGAGCAGTTCTTC. It translates to CASSQDSGLAVEQFF.